Sequencing of this T cell receptor (beta chain) was carried out in a study of T cell repertoires in cytomegalovirus infection. Study information: In public TCR beta signatures, there were indications of both CMV infection and matching HLA type.

TCRdb reprocessed the reads via MiXCR and lists one record per CDR3 protein. Found here are hundreds of thousands of distinct CDR3 sequences, 30% to 35% of them singletons; the top ten hold 15% to 20%. V was cut by 3 bases and J by 4 bases, with 12 bases left in between. Germline CDR1 is SGHAT and CDR2 is FQNNGV. The CDR3 runs to 14 residues. This clonotype was found a few times. What it binds is unknown. The starting material was cultured PBMCs, obtained from culture after CMV antigen stimulation. The TCR sequence derives from a human donor in good health (CMV status not recorded). Some clones in this sample may be carry-over from other donors' samples. The J gene is TRBJ2-5, the V gene TRBV11-2, with D possibly being TRBD2 (5 bases). CDR3 in amino acids: CASSLAAGGETQYF. CDR3 DNA: TGTGCCAGCAGCTTGGCGGCGGGTGGAGAGACCCAGTACTTC.